The 8 T cell receptor beta chains below all came from one sample that was sequenced in a study of cytomegalovirus exposure and HLA in healthy donors. In the PCR, 60 Vbeta and 13 Jbeta primers were used. The repertoire was sequenced with immunoSEQ multiplex PCR; TCRdb's copy has only in-frame clones and lacks some. This sample yields about 96,000 clones, of which about 70% are seen a single time; approximately 3.2% belongs to the top ten. What was sequenced was PBMCs. These receptor sequences come from a female donor in good health and CMV-seropositive.

The chain recombines TRBV5-8 with TRBJ1-6; 11 bases line up with TRBD1. CDR3 size: 14 residues. After removal of 8 bases from V and 11 bases from J, the junction contained 9 bases not matched to a gene. From germline, CDR1 is SGHTS and CDR2 YDEGEE. The CDR3 sequence is CASTRTGGTAPLHF. In DNA form, the CDR3 reads TGTGCCAGTACGAGGACAGGGGGCACGGCACCCCTCCACTTT. Complete variable domain (other parts from reference TRBV5-8 and TRBJ1-6): EAGVTQSPTHLIKTRGQQATLRCSPISGHTSVYWYQQALGLGLQFLLWYDEGEERNRGNFPPRFSGRQFPNYSSELNVNALELEDSALYLCASTRTGGTAPLHFGNGTRLTVT.

J is TRBJ1-5 and V is TRBV6-5, with no clear D. The CDR3 length is 14 residues. V lost 5 bases, J lost 4 bases, and 12 bases lay in between. Germline assignment: CDR1 MNHEY and CDR2 SVGAGI. This CDR3 reads CASSPQEGNQPQHF. The CDR3 region has the DNA TGTGCCAGCAGTCCCCAGGAAGGAAATCAGCCCCAGCATTTT.

The rearrangement links TRBV11-2 to TRBJ2-7; 12 bases match TRBD2. Per germline, CDR1 SGHAT and CDR2 FQNNGV. Losses at the gene ends were 7 bases for V and 7 bases for J; bases not matched to a gene: 11. The CDR3 covers 15 residues. CDR3 loop: CASTIRLAGEWEQYF. The CDR3 DNA is TGTGCCAGCACCATTAGACTAGCGGGAGAGTGGGAGCAGTACTTC. The whole variable domain, filled in from reference TRBV11-2 and TRBJ2-7, reads EAGVAQSPRYKIIEKRQSVAFWCNPISGHATLYWYQQILGQGPKLLIQFQNNGVVDDSQLPKDRFSAERLKGVDSTLKIQPAKLEDSAVYLCASTIRLAGEWEQYFGPGTRLTVT.

The chain recombines TRBV7-2 with TRBJ2-5, with D perhaps TRBD2 (6 bases). With 4 bases removed from V and 4 bases from J, the gap between germline ends came to 10 bases. CDR1 and CDR2 from the germline V gene are SGHTA and FQGNSA. The CDR3 runs to 13 residues. The CDR3 loop reads CASSSGTSETQYF. The CDR3 DNA is TGTGCCAGCAGCTCAGGGACTTCAGAGACCCAGTACTTC.

This clone was seen a few times. CDR3 loop: CASSLERYSPQHF. The CDR3 DNA reads as TGTGCCAGCAGCTTAGAACGATACTCCCCCCAGCATTTT. This chain connects TRBV7-2 to TRBJ1-5; D is uncertain. Trimming took 1 base from V and 10 from J, leaving 11 bases between them. CDR3 size: 13 residues. Germline V gene lookup returns CDR1 SGHTA and CDR2 FQGNSA.

This sequence joins TRBV7-2 and TRBJ2-1; a weak D match, TRBD2 (7 bases). CDR1 SGHTA and CDR2 FQGNSA come from the germline V gene. The V and J ends lost 5 bases and 9 bases respectively, with 17 bases between them. The CDR3 consists of 14 residues. The CDR3 DNA reads TGTGCCAGCAGCCAAGGGCCTCGGGGGGCTGAGCAGTTCTTC. This translates into CASSQGPRGAEQFF.

V gene TRBV7-9 combines with J gene TRBJ1-1; 7 nucleotides align to TRBD1. Germline assignment: CDR1 SEHNR and CDR2 FQNEAQ (reference sequence). This CDR3 contains 17 residues. After removal of 4 bases from V and 4 bases from J, the junction contained 15 bases not matched to a gene. CDR3: CASSSSGQAEIITEAFF. The CDR3 nucleotides are TGTGCCAGCAGCTCGTCAGGACAGGCCGAAATCATCACTGAAGCTTTCTTT.

V gene TRBV7-3 combines with J gene TRBJ2-3; 9 nucleotides line up with TRBD2. J gave up 3 bases and V 5 bases, and 6 bases lay outside the gene matches. This CDR3 is 15 amino acids long. CDR1 and CDR2 from the germline V gene are SGHTA and FQGTGA. The CDR3 DNA reads as TGTGCCAGCAGCCGCGGGGGGGCCGGAACAGATACGCAGTATTTT. It is translated as CASSRGGAGTDTQYF. The full variable domain, in which reference TRBV7-3 and TRBJ2-3 provide the parts outside the CDR3, is GAGVSQTPSNKVTEKGKYVELRCDPISGHTALYWYRQSLGQGPEFLIYFQGTGAADDSGLPNDRFFAVRPEGSVSTLKIQRTERGDSAVYLCASSRGGAGTDTQYFGPGTRLTVL.